The TCR beta chain described here comes from a study of low-dose radiotherapy and immunotherapy resistance in tumors. For the study at large: Cohort 1 was given 0.5 Gy fractions every 2 weeks, 6.5 Gy in total. Every two weeks, one day ahead of radiation and immunotherapy, cyclophosphamide 200 mg/m2 was given (intravenously).

Noted time point: before trial treatment. Donors were administered nivolumab, ipilimumab, aspirin and low-dose cyclophosphamide, together with low-dose radiotherapy. Trimming stripped 9 bases from V and 2 bases from J, with 12 bases between. The CDR3 is made up of 12 amino acids. Germline V CDR1 and CDR2: SGHRS, YFSETQ. Gene-specific TRAV and TRBV primers were used for first-strand cDNA, covering alpha and beta chains. TCR amplification involved about 19 PCR cycles with a constant-region primer and V-primer adapter. Amplifying the isolated mRNA was done by in vitro transcription. TCRdb redid the calling of the reads with MiXCR, one entry per CDR3 protein. The data contain 75,000 to 95,000 distinct CDR3 sequences, around 18% of them singletons.

This specimen was PBMCs, taken before treatment. The receptor was isolated from a male donor with prostate cancer. The rearrangement links TRBV5-1 to TRBJ2-7, with D possibly TRBD1 on 5 matching bases. The CDR3 region has the DNA TGCGCCACCCTGGGGCAGACCTACGAGCAGTACTTC. It codes for CATLGQTYEQYF.